This is a list of T cell receptor beta chains from one sample in a study of blood T cell repertoires in COVID-19. Clones were sequenced by immunoSEQ multiplex PCR, and TCRdb holds only the in-frame ones, with some missing. The sample holds about 160,000 clones, about 88% seen once. Material for sequencing was PBMCs or T cells enriched from blood (not recorded which). Receptors were obtained from a woman between 50 and 59 years old who had recovered from COVID-19. Each CDR3 is given with its conserved first and last residue. A D gene is named only where the DNA matches it firmly. Size is omitted from some rows. Given values are once, few, many or a class for expanded clones.

TRBD1,TRBV6-1,16,TRBJ2-7,-,CASSEPTGGRSYEQYF,TGTGCCAGCAGTGAACCTACAGGGGGTAGATCCTACGAGCAGTACTTC
TRBD1,TRBV5-4,14,TRBJ1-2,-,CASSSPGQGGGYTF,TGTGCCAGCAGCTCACCGGGACAGGGTGGTGGCTACACCTTC
TRBD2,TRBV5-1,15,TRBJ2-1,-,CASSEGTSGYNEQFF,TGCGCCAGCAGTGAAGGAACTAGCGGCTACAATGAGCAGTTCTTC
-,TRBV5-4,16,TRBJ2-2,-,CASSLGQFANTGELFF,TGTGCCAGCAGCTTGGGGCAGTTCGCGAACACCGGGGAGCTGTTTTTT
-,TRBV28,15,TRBJ2-3,-,CASSSLAHSTDTQYF,TGTGCCAGCAGTTCGCTAGCGCACAGCACAGATACGCAGTATTTT
-,TRBV20-1,15,TRBJ2-5,-,CSASSSPGGQETQYF,TGCAGTGCTAGTTCGTCTCCCGGGGGCCAAGAGACCCAGTACTTC
TRBD1,TRBV29-1,15,TRBJ2-4,-,CSVLDRRLAKNIQYF,TGCAGCGTATTGGACAGGAGATTAGCCAAAAACATTCAGTACTTC
-,TRBV4-2,16,TRBJ1-5,-,CASSHRAGQLNQPQHF,TGTGCCAGCAGCCACCGCGCCGGACAGCTCAATCAGCCCCAGCATTTT
TRBD1,TRBV7-2,15,TRBJ2-7,-,CASSFNAGGSYEQYF,TGTGCCAGCAGTTTTAATGCAGGGGGCTCCTACGAGCAGTACTTC
-,TRBV6-5,13,TRBJ1-5,few,CASGPRRDQPQHF,TGTGCCAGCGGTCCCAGGAGGGATCAGCCCCAGCATTTT
-,TRBV7-9,16,TRBJ2-2,-,CASSLGLGAGRGELFF,TGTGCCAGCAGCTTAGGACTTGGGGCAGGGCGCGGGGAGCTGTTTTTT
TRBD1,TRBV6-4,14,TRBJ1-4,-,CASSRTGANEKLFF,TGTGCCAGCAGTCGAACAGGGGCTAATGAAAAACTGTTTTTT
-,TRBV6-5,13,TRBJ1-1,-,CASRGVKDTEAFF,TGTGCCTCCCGGGGGGTCAAGGACACTGAAGCTTTCTTT
-,TRBV6-2/TRBV6-3,17,TRBJ2-6,-,CASSQGGVMSGANVLTF,TGTGCCAGCAGTCAAGGAGGGGTTATGTCCGGGGCCAACGTCCTGACTTTC
TRBD1,TRBV18,15,TRBJ1-2,-,CASPKPEQGNYGYTF,TGTGCCAGCCCGAAGCCGGAACAGGGGAACTATGGCTACACCTTC
TRBD1,TRBV27,15,TRBJ2-5,once,CASSPRTGSGETQYF,TGTGCCAGCAGTCCCCGGACAGGGTCAGGGGAGACCCAGTACTTC
-,TRBV28,12,TRBJ2-7,few,CASRGDFYEQYF,TGTGCCAGCAGGGGGGACTTTTACGAGCAGTACTTC
TRBD1,TRBV2,18,TRBJ2-7,-,CASSTPATPGTGLYEQYF,TGTGCCAGCAGTACACCCGCTACGCCCGGGACAGGCCTTTACGAGCAGTACTTC
-,TRBV5-1,13,TRBJ2-7,-,CASKKRDSYEQYF,TGCGCCAGCAAGAAGAGGGACTCCTACGAGCAGTACTTC
-,TRBV24-1,13,TRBJ1-5,-,CATSAQVGQPQHF,TGTGCCACCAGTGCGCAGGTAGGTCAGCCCCAGCATTTT
TRBD1,TRBV6-5,16,TRBJ1-3,-,CASSSGTGDSGNTIYF,TGTGCCAGCAGTTCCGGGACAGGGGACTCTGGAAACACCATATATTTT
-,TRBV7-2,17,TRBJ1-5,-,CASSLEGWAGSNQPQHF,TGTGCCAGCAGCTTAGAAGGGTGGGCAGGGAGCAATCAGCCCCAGCATTTT
TRBD1,TRBV2,13,TRBJ1-5,-,CASSGQGNQPQHF,TGTGCCAGCAGTGGACAGGGTAATCAGCCCCAGCATTTT
TRBD2,TRBV28,20,TRBJ2-1,-,CASSSLPGLAGNGKFHEQFF,TGTGCCAGCAGTTCACTTCCGGGACTAGCGGGAAACGGAAAGTTCCATGAGCAGTTCTTC
TRBD2,TRBV6-6,15,TRBJ2-1,-,CASSYAGVRNNEQFF,TGTGCCAGCAGTTATGCGGGAGTGAGGAACAATGAGCAGTTCTTC
-,TRBV11-3,14,TRBJ2-7,-,CASSLSGGAYEQYF,TGTGCCAGCAGCTTATCTGGCGGCGCCTACGAGCAGTACTTC
TRBD1,TRBV28,16,TRBJ1-5,once,CASSLRGRGRGQPQHF,TGTGCCAGCAGTCTAAGGGGCAGGGGGAGAGGTCAGCCCCAGCATTTT
-,TRBV20-1,10,TRBJ2-7,-,CSALEGEQYF,TGCAGTGCTTTGGAGGGCGAGCAGTACTTC
TRBD2,TRBV19,21,TRBJ2-2,-,CASSISLGLAGPLANTGELFF,TGTGCCAGTAGTATAAGTCTGGGACTAGCGGGACCCCTCGCGAACACCGGGGAGCTGTTTTTT
TRBD1,TRBV7-9,14,TRBJ2-3,-,CASRGTGGADTQYF,TGTGCCAGCAGGGGGACAGGGGGAGCAGATACGCAGTATTTT
-,TRBV27,12,TRBJ2-1,-,CASSLVGNEQFF,TGTGCCAGCAGTTTGGTCGGGAATGAGCAGTTCTTC
-,TRBV6-5,15,TRBJ1-2,-,CASSYSLTENYGYTF,TGTGCCAGCAGTTACTCCCTGACAGAGAACTATGGCTACACCTTC
TRBD1,TRBV4-1,16,TRBJ1-2,-,CASSQDGTGGGYGYTF,TGCGCCAGCAGCCAAGATGGGACAGGGGGCGGCTATGGCTACACCTTC
-,TRBV7-8,15,TRBJ1-5,-,CASSLEQGRRQPQHF,TGTGCCAGCAGCTTAGAACAGGGTAGGCGGCAGCCCCAGCATTTT
-,TRBV19,12,TRBJ1-2,-,CASNSRDYGYTF,TGTGCCAGTAACAGCAGGGACTATGGCTACACCTTC
-,TRBV6-5,13,TRBJ1-1,-,CASSSTMNTEAFF,TGTGCCAGCAGTTCTACTATGAACACTGAAGCTTTCTTT
-,TRBV9,15,TRBJ2-1,-,CASSPRGANYNEQFF,TGTGCCAGCAGCCCCCGGGGGGCCAACTACAATGAGCAGTTCTTC
TRBD1,TRBV7-9,15,TRBJ1-2,many,CASSAAGTGSYGYTF,TGTGCCAGCAGCGCCGCCGGGACAGGGTCCTATGGCTACACCTTC
-,TRBV3-1/TRBV3-2,15,TRBJ2-5,-,CASSQGWTSGETQYF,TGTGCCAGCAGCCAAGGCTGGACCTCAGGGGAGACCCAGTACTTC
TRBD1,TRBV28,16,TRBJ2-1,-,CASSPETGSSYNEQFF,TGTGCCAGCAGTCCAGAGACAGGGAGCTCCTACAATGAGCAGTTCTTC
-,TRBV7-9,18,TRBJ1-5,-,CASSLVPGYGYSNQPQHF,TGTGCCAGCAGCTTAGTCCCGGGTTATGGATATAGCAATCAGCCCCAGCATTTT
-,TRBV18,14,TRBJ2-7,-,CASSPGQSAYEQYF,TGTGCCAGCTCACCTGGACAGTCGGCCTACGAGCAGTACTTC
-,TRBV7-2,18,TRBJ2-2,-,CASSLNIRDLESTGELFF,TGTGCCAGCAGCTTAAATATCCGGGATCTAGAAAGTACCGGGGAGCTGTTTTTT
TRBD1,TRBV9,19,TRBJ2-1,-,CASSETPGGQGIGYNEQFF,TGTGCCAGCAGCGAGACGCCCGGGGGACAGGGAATAGGCTACAATGAGCAGTTCTTC
TRBD1,TRBV27,14,TRBJ2-7,-,CASSWGQGATEQYF,TGTGCCAGCAGCTGGGGACAGGGGGCGACCGAGCAGTACTTC
-,TRBV11-1,13,TRBJ1-1,-,CASRPDSFTEAFF,TGTGCCAGCAGACCCGACAGCTTCACTGAAGCTTTCTTT
TRBD1,TRBV24-1,16,TRBJ2-2,-,CATSDPGTGNTGELFF,TGTGCCACCAGTGATCCCGGGACAGGGAACACCGGGGAGCTGTTTTTT
TRBD2,TRBV7-9,18,TRBJ2-1,-,CASSLATSGSLRNNEQFF,TGTGCCAGCAGCTTAGCCACTAGCGGGAGTCTCAGGAACAATGAGCAGTTCTTC